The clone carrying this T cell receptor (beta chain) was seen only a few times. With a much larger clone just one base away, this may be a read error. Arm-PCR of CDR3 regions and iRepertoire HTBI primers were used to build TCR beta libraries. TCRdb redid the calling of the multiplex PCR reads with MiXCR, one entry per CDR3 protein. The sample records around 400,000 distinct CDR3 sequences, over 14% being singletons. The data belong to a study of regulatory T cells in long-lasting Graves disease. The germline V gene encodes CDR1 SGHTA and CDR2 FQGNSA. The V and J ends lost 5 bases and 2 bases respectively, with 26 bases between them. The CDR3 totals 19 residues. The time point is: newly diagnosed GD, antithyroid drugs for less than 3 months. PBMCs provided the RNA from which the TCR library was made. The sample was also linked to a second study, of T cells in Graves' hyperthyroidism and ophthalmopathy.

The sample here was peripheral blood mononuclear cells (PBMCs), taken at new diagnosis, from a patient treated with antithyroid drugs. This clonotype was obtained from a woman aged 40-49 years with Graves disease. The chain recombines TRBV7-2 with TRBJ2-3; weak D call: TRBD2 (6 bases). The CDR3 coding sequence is TGTGCCAGCAGCCTAACCGGCCACAGACTATCGGGAGACACAGATACGCAGTATTTT. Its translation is CASSLTGHRLSGDTDTQYF.